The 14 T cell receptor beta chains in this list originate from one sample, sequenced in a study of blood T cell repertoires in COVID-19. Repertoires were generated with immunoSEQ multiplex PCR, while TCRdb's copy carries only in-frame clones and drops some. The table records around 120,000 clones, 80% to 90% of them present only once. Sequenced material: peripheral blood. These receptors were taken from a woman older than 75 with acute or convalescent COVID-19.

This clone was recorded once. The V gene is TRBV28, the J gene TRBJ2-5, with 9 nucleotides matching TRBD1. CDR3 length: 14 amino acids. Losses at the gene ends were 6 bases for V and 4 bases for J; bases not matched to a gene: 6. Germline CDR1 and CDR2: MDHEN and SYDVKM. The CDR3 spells CASRGTGFAETQYF. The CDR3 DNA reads TGTGCCAGCAGGGGGACAGGGTTCGCAGAGACCCAGTACTTC.

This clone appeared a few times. CDR3 nucleotides: TGTGCCAGCAGCTTCTTGACTAGTGGCACAGATACGCAGTATTTT. It encodes CASSFLTSGTDTQYF. This chain uses TRBV11-2 with TRBJ2-3; D possibly corresponds to TRBD2 (6 bases). Germline V gives CDR1 SGHAT, CDR2 FQNNGV. The V end lost 3 bases, the J end lost 1 base, and 11 bases lay between the germline ends. The CDR3 covers 15 residues.

The CDR3 DNA sequence: TGTGCCAGCTCATCGGGACTAGCAGAGACGAACACCGGGGAGCTGTTTTTT. Translated: CASSSGLAETNTGELFF. The chain links TRBV18 to TRBJ2-2; 9 bases fit TRBD2. The CDR3 length is 17 residues. V shed 5 bases, J shed 0 bases, and the junction held 7 bases outside the gene matches. Germline assignment: CDR1 KGHSH and CDR2 LQKENI.

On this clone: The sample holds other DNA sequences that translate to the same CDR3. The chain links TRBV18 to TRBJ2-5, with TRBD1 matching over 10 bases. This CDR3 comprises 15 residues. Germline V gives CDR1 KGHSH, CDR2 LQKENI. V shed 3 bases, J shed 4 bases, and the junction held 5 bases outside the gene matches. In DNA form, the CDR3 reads TGTGCCAGCTCACCCTCTTGGACAGGGGGAGAGACCCAGTACTTC. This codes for CASSPSWTGGETQYF. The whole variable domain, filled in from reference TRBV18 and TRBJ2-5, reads NAGVMQNPRHLVRRRGQEARLRCSPMKGHSHVYWYRQLPEEGLKFMVYLQKENIIDESGMPKERFSAEFPKEGPSILRIQQVVRGDSAAYFCASSPSWTGGETQYFGPGTRLLVL.

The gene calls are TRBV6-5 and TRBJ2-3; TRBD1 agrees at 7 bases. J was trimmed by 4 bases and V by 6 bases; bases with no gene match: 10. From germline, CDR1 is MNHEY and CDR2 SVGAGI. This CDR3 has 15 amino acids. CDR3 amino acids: CASRNDRVVSDTQYF. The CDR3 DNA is TGTGCCAGCAGAAACGACAGGGTGGTTTCAGATACGCAGTATTTT.

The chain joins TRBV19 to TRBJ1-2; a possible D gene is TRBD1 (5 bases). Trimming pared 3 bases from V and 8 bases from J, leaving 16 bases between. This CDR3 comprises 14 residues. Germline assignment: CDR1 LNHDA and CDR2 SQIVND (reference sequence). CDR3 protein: CASSMSTGLRGYTF. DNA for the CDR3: TGTGCCAGTAGTATGTCGACGGGACTACGGGGCTACACCTTC.

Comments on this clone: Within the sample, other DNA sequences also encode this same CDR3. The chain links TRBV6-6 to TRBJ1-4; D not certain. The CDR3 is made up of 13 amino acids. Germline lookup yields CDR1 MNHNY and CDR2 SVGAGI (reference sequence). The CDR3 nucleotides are TGTGCTAGCGCGGCACCCGAGGATGAAAAACTGTTTTTT. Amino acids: CASAAPEDEKLFF.

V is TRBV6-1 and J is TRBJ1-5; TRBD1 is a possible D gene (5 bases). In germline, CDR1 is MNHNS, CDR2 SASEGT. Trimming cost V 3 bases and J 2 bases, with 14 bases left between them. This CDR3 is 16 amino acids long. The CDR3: CASSELGAMGNQPQHF. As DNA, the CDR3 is TGTGCCAGCAGTGAGTTAGGGGCCATGGGCAATCAGCCCCAGCATTTT.

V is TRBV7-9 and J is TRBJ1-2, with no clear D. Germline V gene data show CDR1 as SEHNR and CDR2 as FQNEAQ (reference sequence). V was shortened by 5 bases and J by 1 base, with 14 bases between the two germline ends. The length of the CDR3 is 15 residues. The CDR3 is CASSAREGDNYGYTF. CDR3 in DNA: TGTGCCAGCAGCGCCCGAGAGGGCGATAACTATGGCTACACCTTC.

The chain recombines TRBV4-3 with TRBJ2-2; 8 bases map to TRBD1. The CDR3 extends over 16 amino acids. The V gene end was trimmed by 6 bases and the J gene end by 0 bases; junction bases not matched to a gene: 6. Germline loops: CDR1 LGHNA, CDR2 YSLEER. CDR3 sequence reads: CASSREGQANTGELFF. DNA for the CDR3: TGCGCCAGCAGTCGAGAGGGACAGGCGAACACCGGGGAGCTGTTTTTT.

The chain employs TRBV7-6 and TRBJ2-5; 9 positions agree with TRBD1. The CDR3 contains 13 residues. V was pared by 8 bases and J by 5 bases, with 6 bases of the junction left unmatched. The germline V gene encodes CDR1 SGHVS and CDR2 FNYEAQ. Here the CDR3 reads CASGGTGRETQYF. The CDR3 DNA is TGTGCCAGCGGGGGGACAGGGAGGGAGACCCAGTACTTC.

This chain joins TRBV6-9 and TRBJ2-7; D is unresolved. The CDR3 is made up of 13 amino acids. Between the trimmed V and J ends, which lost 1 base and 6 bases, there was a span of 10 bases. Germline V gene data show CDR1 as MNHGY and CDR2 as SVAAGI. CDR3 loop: CASSYLATSEQYF. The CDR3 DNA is TGTGCCAGCAGTTATTTGGCCACAAGCGAGCAGTACTTC.

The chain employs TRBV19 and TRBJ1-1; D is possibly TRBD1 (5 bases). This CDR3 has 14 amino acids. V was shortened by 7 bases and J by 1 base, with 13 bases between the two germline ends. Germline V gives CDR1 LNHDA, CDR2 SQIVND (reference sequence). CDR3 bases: TGTGCCAGTACCTCCAGGGATAGGAACACTGAAGCTTTCTTT. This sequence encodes CASTSRDRNTEAFF.

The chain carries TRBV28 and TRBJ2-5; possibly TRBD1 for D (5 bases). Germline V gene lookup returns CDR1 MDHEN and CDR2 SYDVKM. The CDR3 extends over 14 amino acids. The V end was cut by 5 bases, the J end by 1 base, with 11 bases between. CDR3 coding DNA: TGTGCCAGCAGTCAAAGGACACTCCAAGAGACCCAGTACTTC. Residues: CASSQRTLQETQYF.